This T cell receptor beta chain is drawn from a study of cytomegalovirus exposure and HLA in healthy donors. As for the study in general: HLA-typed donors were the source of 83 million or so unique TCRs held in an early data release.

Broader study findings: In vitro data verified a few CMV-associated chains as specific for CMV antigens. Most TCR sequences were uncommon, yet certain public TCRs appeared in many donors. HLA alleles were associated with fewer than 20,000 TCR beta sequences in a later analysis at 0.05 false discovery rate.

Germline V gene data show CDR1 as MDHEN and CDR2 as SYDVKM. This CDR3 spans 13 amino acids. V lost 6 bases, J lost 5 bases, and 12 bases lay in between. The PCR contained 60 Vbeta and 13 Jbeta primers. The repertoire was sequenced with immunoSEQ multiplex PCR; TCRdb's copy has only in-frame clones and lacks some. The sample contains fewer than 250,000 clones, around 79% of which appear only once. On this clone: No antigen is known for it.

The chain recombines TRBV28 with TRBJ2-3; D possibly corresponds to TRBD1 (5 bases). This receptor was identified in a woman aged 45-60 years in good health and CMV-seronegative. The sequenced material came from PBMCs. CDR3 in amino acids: CASSRPGLDTQYF. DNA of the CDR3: TGTGCCAGCAGCCGACCAGGGTTAGATACGCAGTATTTT.